The 17 T cell receptor beta chains presented below share a single source sample, sequenced in a study of blood T cell repertoires in COVID-19. Sequenced by immunoSEQ multiplex PCR; TCRdb stores in-frame clones only, minus some. The data show 200,000 to 300,000 clones, around 87% seen once. What was sequenced was peripheral blood. These receptors came from a woman in her sixties or seventies with COVID-19, enrolled during active disease.

The rearrangement links TRBV12-3 or TRBV12-4 to TRBJ2-3; 11 bases match TRBD2. CDR3 length: 13 residues. Losses at the gene ends were 10 bases for V and 6 bases for J; bases not matched to a gene: 6. The CDR3 here is CANRLAGLDTQYF. As DNA, the CDR3 is TGTGCCAACCGACTAGCGGGATTGGATACGCAGTATTTT.

This rearrangement joins TRBV6-5 to TRBJ2-2; 9 positions agree with TRBD2. CDR1 and CDR2 (germline): MNHEY, SVGAGI. V was clipped by 10 bases and J by 4 bases; unmatched bases: 7. This CDR3 is 14 amino acids long. The DNA for the CDR3 is TGTGCCACCCAAGGGACTAGCAGCACCGGGGAGCTGTTTTTT. Translating it yields CATQGTSSTGELFF.

This rearrangement joins TRBV20-1 to TRBJ2-1, with D tentatively TRBD2 (6 bases). Germline assignment: CDR1 DFQATT and CDR2 SNEGSKA (reference sequence). The length of the CDR3 is 10 residues. Trimming removed 5 bases at V and 14 bases at J, with 13 bases between. The CDR3 DNA is TGCAGTGCTGAGCGGGCGTGGGAGTTCTTC. Translating it yields CSAERAWEFF.

In DNA form, the CDR3 reads TGTGCCAGCAGTTTATCGGGGTCTGGAGTTGAGCAGTTCTTC. Its translation: CASSLSGSGVEQFF. The rearrangement links TRBV28 to TRBJ2-1; a possible D gene is TRBD2 (5 bases). The CDR3 consists of 14 residues. V lost 1 base and J lost 9, with 13 bases in between. Germline CDR1 MDHEN, CDR2 SYDVKM.

This clone has a count of ten or more. The chain carries TRBV28 and TRBJ1-5, with TRBD1 identical over 9 bases. Germline lookup yields CDR1 MDHEN and CDR2 SYDVKM. The CDR3 contains 15 residues. Trimming at V came to 5 bases and at J to 3 bases, leaving 5 bases not matched to a gene. The CDR3 region has the DNA TGTGCCAGCAGTGACACAGGGGGCCTCAATCAGCCCCAGCATTTT. Its translation: CASSDTGGLNQPQHF.

J is TRBJ2-2 and V is TRBV11-2, with D unclear. Trimming shortened V by 0 bases and J by 4 bases, and 9 bases separated the two germline ends. This CDR3 region has 15 residues. Germline assignment: CDR1 SGHAT and CDR2 FQNNGV. DNA of the CDR3: TGTGCCAGCAGCTTAGATCCAGCGCCCACCGGGGAGCTGTTTTTT. Its protein is CASSLDPAPTGELFF.

This rearrangement joins TRBV6-5 to TRBJ2-5, with 9 bases aligning to TRBD2. CDR3 length: 15 amino acids. From germline, CDR1 is MNHEY and CDR2 SVGAGI. The ends lost 5 bases at V and 0 bases at J; junction bases unmatched: 4. Written as DNA, the CDR3 is TGTGCCAGCAGTCGGAGCGGGAGGTACCAAGAGACCCAGTACTTC. It is translated as CASSRSGRYQETQYF.

A few counts support this clone. The CDR3 DNA reads as TGCGCCAGCAGCTTCGGTACGAGATCTGGAAACACCATATATTTT. It codes for CASSFGTRSGNTIYF. The chain employs TRBV5-1 and TRBJ1-3; no firm D call. The CDR3 length is 15 residues. The V end was cut by 2 bases, the J end by 1 base, with 10 bases between. Per the germline V gene, CDR1 is SGHRS and CDR2 is YFSETQ.

This clone was recorded a few times. The gene calls are TRBV2 and TRBJ2-1; possible D gene TRBD2, 6 bases. This CDR3 region has 14 residues. The germline gives CDR1 SNHLY, CDR2 FYNNEI. Between the trimmed V and J ends, which lost 6 bases and 6 bases, there was a span of 15 bases. The CDR3 DNA follows: TGTGCCAGCAGCCAAGGGGCGGGAAGCAATGAGCAGTTCTTC. Amino acids: CASSQGAGSNEQFF.

This clone was recorded only once. The chain has TRBV5-1 and TRBJ1-1, with D possibly being TRBD1 (5 bases). Germline values: CDR1 SGHRS, CDR2 YFSETQ. The CDR3 consists of 15 residues. The germline V and J ends were trimmed by 0 bases and 1 base, with 10 bases remaining between them. The CDR3 reads CASSLGMTENTEAFF. The CDR3 DNA is TGCGCCAGCAGCTTGGGAATGACAGAGAACACTGAAGCTTTCTTT.

CDR3 DNA sequence: TGTGCCAGCAGTTTTCCGGGGTCCTACACCGGGGAGCTGTTTTTT. As protein: CASSFPGSYTGELFF. The chain combines TRBV28 with TRBJ2-2, with D perhaps TRBD2 (5 bases). This CDR3 region has 15 residues. The V and J ends lost 3 bases and 3 bases respectively, with 11 bases between them. The germline gives CDR1 MDHEN, CDR2 SYDVKM.

The V gene is TRBV7-2, the J gene TRBJ2-5; D is perhaps TRBD2 (6 bases). Deletions cut 4 bases from V and 5 bases from J, with 14 bases between. The germline CDR1 and CDR2 sequences are SGHTA and FQGNSA. This CDR3 has 14 residues. CDR3 sequence: CASSSAWGVETQYF. DNA for the CDR3: TGTGCCAGCAGCTCGGCTTGGGGGGTGGAGACCCAGTACTTC. Complete variable domain (other parts from reference TRBV7-2 and TRBJ2-5): GAGVSQSPSNKVTEKGKDVELRCDPISGHTALYWYRQSLGQGLEFLIYFQGNSAPDKSGLPSDRFSAERTGGSVSTLTIQRTQQEDSAVYLCASSSAWGVETQYFGPGTRLLVL.

This chain joins TRBV4-3 and TRBJ1-1; 7 bases match TRBD1. Germline assignment: CDR1 LGHNA and CDR2 YSLEER. CDR3 length: 16 amino acids. V dropped 0 bases and J dropped 4; count of bases not matched to a gene: 8. CDR3 DNA sequence: TGCGCCAGCAGCCAAGACGGGGACAGTCGGGGCACTGAAGCTTTCTTT. Translating it yields CASSQDGDSRGTEAFF.

This rearrangement joins TRBV7-7 to TRBJ2-3; tentatively, D is TRBD1 (6 bases). Trimming stripped 4 bases from V and 4 bases from J, with 6 bases between. Germline loops: CDR1 SSHAT, CDR2 FNYEAQ (reference sequence). The CDR3 totals 12 residues. This CDR3 is CASSSGADTQYF. The DNA of the CDR3 is TGTGCCAGCAGCTCAGGGGCAGATACGCAGTATTTT. Combining the CDR3 with reference TRBV7-7 and TRBJ2-3 gives the whole variable domain GAGVSQSPRYKVTKRGQDVTLRCDPISSHATLYWYQQALGQGPEFLTYFNYEAQPDKSGLPSDRFSAERPEGSISTLTIQRTEQRDSAMYRCASSSGADTQYFGPGTRLTVL.

V usage is TRBV19 and J usage is TRBJ1-3, with D perhaps matching TRBD1 (6 bases). The length of the CDR3 is 14 residues. The V gene lost 7 bases and the J gene lost 0 bases, with 10 bases spanning the gap. The V gene's germline CDR1 is LNHDA and CDR2 SQIVND (reference sequence). CDR3 sequence (DNA): TGTGCCAGTACCAAGGACAGCTCTGGAAACACCATATATTTT. It is translated as CASTKDSSGNTIYF.

V usage is TRBV6-6 and J usage is TRBJ1-3; D not resolved. This CDR3 is 13 amino acids long. Germline CDR1 is MNHNY and CDR2 is SVGAGI (reference sequence). The germline V and J ends were trimmed by 5 bases and 4 bases, with 9 bases remaining between them. CDR3 nucleotide sequence: TGTGCCAGCAGTACCCAGGCGGGAAACACCATATATTTT. Its protein is CASSTQAGNTIYF.

The DNA of the CDR3 is TGTGCCAGCAGCCCCCTAGCGGGAGTATCAGATACGCAGTATTTT. It encodes CASSPLAGVSDTQYF. The chain uses TRBV14 and TRBJ2-3, with TRBD2 identical over 10 bases. This CDR3 has 15 residues. Germline V CDR1 and CDR2: SGHDN, FVKESK. Trimming took 4 bases from V and 4 from J; bases not matched to a gene: 5.